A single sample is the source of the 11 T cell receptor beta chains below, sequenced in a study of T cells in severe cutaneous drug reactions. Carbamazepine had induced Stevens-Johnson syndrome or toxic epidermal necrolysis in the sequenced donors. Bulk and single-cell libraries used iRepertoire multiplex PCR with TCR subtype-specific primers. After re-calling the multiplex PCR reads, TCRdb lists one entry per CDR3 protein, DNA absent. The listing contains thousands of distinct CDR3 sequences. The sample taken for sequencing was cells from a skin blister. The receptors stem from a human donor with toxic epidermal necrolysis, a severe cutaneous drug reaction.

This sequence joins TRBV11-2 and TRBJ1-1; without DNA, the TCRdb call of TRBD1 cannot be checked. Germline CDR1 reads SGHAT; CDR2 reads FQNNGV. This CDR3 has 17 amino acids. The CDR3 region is CASSLDEQGAYAAEAFF.

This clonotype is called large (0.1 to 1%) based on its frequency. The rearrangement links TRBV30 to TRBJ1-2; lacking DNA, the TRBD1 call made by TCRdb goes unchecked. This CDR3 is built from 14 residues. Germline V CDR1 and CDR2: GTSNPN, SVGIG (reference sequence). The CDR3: CAWIGSGGNYGYTF.

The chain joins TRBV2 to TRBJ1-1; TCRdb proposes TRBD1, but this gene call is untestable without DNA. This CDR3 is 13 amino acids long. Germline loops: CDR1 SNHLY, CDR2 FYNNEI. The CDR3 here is CASVRDRNTEAFF.

CDR3 loop: CASSLSRSYGYTF. The rearrangement links TRBV28 to TRBJ1-2. Germline-derived CDR1 and CDR2 are MDHEN and SYDVKM. This CDR3 contains 13 residues.

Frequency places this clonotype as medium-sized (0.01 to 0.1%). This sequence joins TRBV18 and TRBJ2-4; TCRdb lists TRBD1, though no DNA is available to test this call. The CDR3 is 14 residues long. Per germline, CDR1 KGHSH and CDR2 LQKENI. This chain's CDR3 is CASPFRATPNIQYF. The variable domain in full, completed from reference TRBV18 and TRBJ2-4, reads NAGVMQNPRHLVRRRGQEARLRCSPMKGHSHVYWYRQLPEEGLKFMVYLQKENIIDESGMPKERFSAEFPKEGPSILRIQQVVRGDSAAYFCASPFRATPNIQYFGAGTRLSVL.

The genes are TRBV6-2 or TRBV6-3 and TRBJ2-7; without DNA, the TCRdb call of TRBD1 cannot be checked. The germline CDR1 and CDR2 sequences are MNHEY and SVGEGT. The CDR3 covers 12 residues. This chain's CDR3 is CASSPDREEQYF.

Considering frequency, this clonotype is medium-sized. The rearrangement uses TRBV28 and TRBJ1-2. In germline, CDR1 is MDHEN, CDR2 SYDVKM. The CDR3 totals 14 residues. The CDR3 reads CASSAPHATYGYTF.

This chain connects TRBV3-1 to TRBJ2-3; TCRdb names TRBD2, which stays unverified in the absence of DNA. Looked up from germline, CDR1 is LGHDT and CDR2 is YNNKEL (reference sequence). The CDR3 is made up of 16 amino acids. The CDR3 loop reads CASSQDPPAGTDTQYF.

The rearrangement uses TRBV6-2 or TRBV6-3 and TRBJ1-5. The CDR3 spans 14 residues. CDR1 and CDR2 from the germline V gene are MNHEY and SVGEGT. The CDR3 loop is CASSYSNEYQPQHF.

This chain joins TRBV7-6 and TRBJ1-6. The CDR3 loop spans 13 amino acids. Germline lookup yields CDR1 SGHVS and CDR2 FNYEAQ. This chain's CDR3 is CASSLEFDSPLHF.

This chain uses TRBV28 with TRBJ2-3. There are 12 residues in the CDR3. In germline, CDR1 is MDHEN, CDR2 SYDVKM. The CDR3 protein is CASSASTDTQYF.